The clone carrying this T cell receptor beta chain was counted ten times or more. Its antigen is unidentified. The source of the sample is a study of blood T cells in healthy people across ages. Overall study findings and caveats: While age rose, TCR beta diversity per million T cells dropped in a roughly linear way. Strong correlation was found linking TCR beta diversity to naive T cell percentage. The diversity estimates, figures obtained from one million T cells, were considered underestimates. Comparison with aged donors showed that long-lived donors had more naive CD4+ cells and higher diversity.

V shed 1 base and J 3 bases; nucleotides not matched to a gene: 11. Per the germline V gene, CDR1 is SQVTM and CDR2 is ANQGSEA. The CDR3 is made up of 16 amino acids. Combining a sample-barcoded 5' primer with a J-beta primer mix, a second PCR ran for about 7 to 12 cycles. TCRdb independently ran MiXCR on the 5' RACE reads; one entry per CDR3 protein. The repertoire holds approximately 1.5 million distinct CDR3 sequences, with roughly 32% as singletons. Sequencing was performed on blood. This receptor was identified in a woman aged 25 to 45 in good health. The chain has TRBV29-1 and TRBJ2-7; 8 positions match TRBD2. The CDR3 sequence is CSVEVSERTSGYEQYF. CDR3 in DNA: TGCAGCGTTGAAGTAAGCGAAAGAACTAGCGGCTACGAGCAGTACTTC.